Presented here are 21 T cell receptor beta chains from one specimen sequenced in a study of blood T cell repertoires in COVID-19. The table came from immunoSEQ multiplex PCR; TCRdb's copy has only in-frame clones and leaves some out. The sample shows 340,000 or so clones, over 75% of them seen only once. Source material: peripheral blood. These receptors originate from a man between 50 and 59 years old with active or convalescent COVID-19.

DNA for the CDR3: TGTGCCAGCAGCCAAGAGGGAACAGGGACCAAAAACATTCAGTACTTC. Encoded protein: CASSQEGTGTKNIQYF. The chain uses TRBV4-2 and TRBJ2-4, with D maybe TRBD1 (6 bases). The V and J ends lost 0 bases and 2 bases respectively, with 11 bases between them. Looked up from germline, CDR1 is LGHNA and CDR2 is YNFKEQ. The CDR3 runs 16 residues.

The chain has TRBV7-2 and TRBJ2-7, with 12 bases identical to TRBD1. V lost 3 bases to trimming and J lost 6 bases; unmatched junction nucleotides: 3. The CDR3 sequence is 14 residues long. Germline V gives CDR1 SGHTA, CDR2 FQGNSA. The CDR3 DNA follows: TGTGCCAGCAGCTTCGGGACAGGGGGCTCCGAGCAGTACTTC. It is translated as CASSFGTGGSEQYF.

CDR3 in amino acids: CASSLQGSLNTEAFF. The CDR3 DNA reads as TGTGCCAGCAGTCTACAGGGGTCTCTGAACACTGAAGCTTTCTTT. The J gene is TRBJ1-1, the V gene TRBV6-5; 7 nucleotides match TRBD1. The CDR3 has 15 amino acids. CDR1 is MNHEY and CDR2 is SVGAGI in the germline V gene. V was pared by 5 bases and J by 0 bases, with 6 bases of the junction left unmatched.

The chain has TRBV4-1 and TRBJ2-3; tentatively, D is TRBD2 (5 bases). Trimming removed 4 bases from V and 4 bases from J, with 18 bases in between. The CDR3 is made up of 16 amino acids. CDR1 and CDR2 (germline): MGHRA, YSYEKL. Here the CDR3 DNA reads TGCGCCAGCAGCCCCGGAAAATACGGGAACGCAGATACGCAGTATTTT. As protein: CASSPGKYGNADTQYF.

The CDR3 DNA sequence: TGTGCCAGCTCACAACAGGAAAAATCCGGCGAGCAGTACTTC. This codes for CASSQQEKSGEQYF. The V gene is TRBV18, the J gene TRBJ2-7, with a tentative D call TRBD1 (5 bases). Per the germline V gene, CDR1 is KGHSH and CDR2 is LQKENI. Trimming took off 4 bases at V and 6 bases at J, with 16 bases between the two ends. This CDR3 region has 14 residues.

This clone was detected only once. The V and J genes are TRBV25-1 and TRBJ1-2, with 8 nucleotides matching TRBD1. The J segment lost 0 bases and the V segment lost 5 bases, leaving 5 bases of the junction unmatched. The CDR3 covers 15 residues. Germline loops: CDR1 MGHDK, CDR2 SYGVNS. In DNA, the CDR3 is TGTGCCAGCAGTCCCCGGACAGGGACTAACTATGGCTACACCTTC. Translated: CASSPRTGTNYGYTF.

The chain uses TRBV28 and TRBJ2-3; D might be TRBD2 (6 bases). V was cut by 5 bases and J by 2 bases, with 17 bases left in between. There are 16 residues in the CDR3. Germline V gene lookup returns CDR1 MDHEN and CDR2 SYDVKM. For the CDR3, the DNA is TGTGCCAGCAGTACCGTCAGGCGGGGCCACACAGATACGCAGTATTTT. Its protein product is CASSTVRRGHTDTQYF.

The chain employs TRBV5-5 and TRBJ1-6; 8 bases agree with TRBD1. Germline V gives CDR1 SGHKS, CDR2 YYEKEE (reference sequence). The CDR3 is 15 residues long. The ends lost 1 base at V and 9 bases at J; junction bases unmatched: 6. For the CDR3, the DNA is TGTGCCAGCAGCTTGCGGTTCGACAGGGGTTCACCCCTCCACTTT. As protein: CASSLRFDRGSPLHF.

The chain combines TRBV5-1 with TRBJ2-3; 8 bases match TRBD2. CDR1 and CDR2 from the germline V gene are SGHRS and YFSETQ. This CDR3 contains 15 residues. The V segment lost 5 bases and the J segment 3 bases; nucleotides outside the gene matches: 8. CDR3 sequence (DNA): TGCGCCAGCAGACTTGTAGCGGGGTTAACAGATACGCAGTATTTT. Translation: CASRLVAGLTDTQYF.

The CDR3 protein is CASSTRQGAHLETQYF. DNA of the CDR3: TGTGCCAGCAGTACTCGACAGGGGGCGCATTTGGAGACCCAGTACTTC. The genes are TRBV27 and TRBJ2-5; 10 bases match TRBD1. V trimming: 5 bases; J trimming: 5 bases; junction bases outside the gene matches: 11. Germline V gives CDR1 MNHEY, CDR2 SMNVEV (reference sequence). CDR3 length equals 16 residues.

This chain uses TRBV7-9 with TRBJ1-5; TRBD1 is a possible D gene (6 bases). The CDR3 runs 14 residues. Trimming left V 3 bases short and J 7 bases short, with 13 bases between. The V gene's germline CDR1 is SEHNR and CDR2 FQNEAQ (reference sequence). The CDR3 is CASSFGGRDQPQHF. CDR3 bases: TGTGCCAGCAGCTTCGGGGGGCGCGACCAGCCCCAGCATTTT.

J is TRBJ2-1 and V is TRBV5-1; D unresolved. V lost 3 bases and J lost 5, with 6 bases in between. Germline CDR1 is SGHRS and CDR2 is YFSETQ. The CDR3 has 12 residues. The CDR3 sequence is CASSSADNEQFF. In DNA form, the CDR3 reads TGCGCCAGCAGCTCGGCGGACAATGAGCAGTTCTTC.

The chain employs TRBV10-3 and TRBJ1-2; 7 positions agree with TRBD1. The CDR3 sequence is 15 residues long. The V segment lost 0 bases and the J segment 8 bases; nucleotides outside the gene matches: 9. Germline lookup yields CDR1 ENHRY and CDR2 SYGVKD. In DNA form, the CDR3 reads TGTGCCATCAGTGAGTCGTCGACAGGGACTCGCGGCTACACCTTC. Its protein is CAISESSTGTRGYTF.

The V and J genes are TRBV28 and TRBJ2-7, with a tentative D call TRBD1 (6 bases). V lost 5 bases to trimming and J lost 0 bases, with 11 bases between them. The CDR3 consists of 14 residues. Germline V gene sequence: CDR1 MDHEN, CDR2 SYDVKM. The CDR3 is CASSLGQTSYEQYF. CDR3 DNA sequence: TGTGCCAGCAGTCTCGGACAGACCTCCTACGAGCAGTACTTC. Full variable domain (missing parts from reference TRBV28 and TRBJ2-7): DVKVTQSSRYLVKRTGEKVFLECVQDMDHENMFWYRQDPGLGLRLIYFSYDVKMKEKGDIPEGYSVSREKKERFSLILESASTNQTSMYLCASSLGQTSYEQYFGPGTRLTVT.

J is TRBJ2-2 and V is TRBV7-6; perhaps TRBD1 as D (6 bases). The CDR3 loop spans 15 amino acids. CDR1 is SGHVS and CDR2 is FNYEAQ in the germline V gene. Trimming took off 0 bases at V and 1 base at J, with 6 bases between the two ends. The chain's CDR3 is CASSLAGQNTGELFF. CDR3 coding DNA: TGTGCCAGCAGCTTAGCGGGACAGAACACCGGGGAGCTGTTTTTT.

The rearrangement joins TRBV6-4 to TRBJ1-2, with TRBD1 identical over 9 bases. The trim removed 3 bases at V and 1 base at J, leaving 0 bases unmatched. The V gene's germline CDR1 is MRHNA and CDR2 SNTAGT. CDR3 length: 14 amino acids. In DNA form, the CDR3 reads TGTGCCAGCAGTGAGGACAGGGGTAACTATGGCTACACCTTC. Its translation: CASSEDRGNYGYTF.

This clone was detected once. The chain recombines TRBV7-3 with TRBJ1-1; weak D call: TRBD1 (6 bases). Germline V gene data show CDR1 as SGHTA and CDR2 as FQGTGA. The ends were cut back, 6 bases at V and 8 bases at J, with 13 bases in the middle. This CDR3 is 12 amino acids long. CDR3: CASRSTGSEAFF. DNA of the CDR3: TGTGCCAGCAGATCCACAGGGTCCGAAGCTTTCTTT.

The chain links TRBV2 to TRBJ2-3, with 8 nucleotides matching TRBD2. Germline CDR1 SNHLY, CDR2 FYNNEI. The trim removed 0 bases at V and 5 bases at J, leaving 4 bases unmatched. The CDR3 totals 15 residues. DNA of the CDR3: TGTGCCAGCAGTGAAGCGCGGGGACTAGTAGATACGCAGTATTTT. Translation gives CASSEARGLVDTQYF.

The chain has TRBV10-3 and TRBJ2-3; possibly TRBD2 for D (5 bases). Germline values: CDR1 ENHRY, CDR2 SYGVKD. Trimming took off 2 bases at V and 2 bases at J, with 14 bases between the two ends. This CDR3 comprises 16 residues. The CDR3 sequence is CAISERPLRDTDTQYF. In DNA, the CDR3 is TGTGCCATCAGTGAGAGGCCGCTTCGGGACACAGATACGCAGTATTTT.

The chain combines TRBV18 with TRBJ2-1; 16 bases match TRBD2. V shed 0 bases and J 6 bases; nucleotides not matched to a gene: 8. The CDR3 has 19 residues. Germline CDR1 is KGHSH and CDR2 is LQKENI. The CDR3 region has the DNA TGTGCCAGCTCACCACCCCGGGGACTAGCGGGAGGGGATGGCAATGAGCAGTTCTTC. This sequence encodes CASSPPRGLAGGDGNEQFF.

The chain couples TRBV10-3 to TRBJ1-1, with TRBD1 identical over 7 bases. This CDR3 is 24 amino acids long. The J segment lost 0 bases and the V segment lost 3 bases, leaving 31 bases of the junction unmatched. The germline CDR1 and CDR2 sequences are ENHRY and SYGVKD. CDR3 protein: CAISDTRYREGETGYTYLNTEAFF. The CDR3 DNA reads TGTGCCATCAGTGACACGAGATACCGGGAGGGGGAGACAGGGTATACTTACTTGAACACTGAAGCTTTCTTT.